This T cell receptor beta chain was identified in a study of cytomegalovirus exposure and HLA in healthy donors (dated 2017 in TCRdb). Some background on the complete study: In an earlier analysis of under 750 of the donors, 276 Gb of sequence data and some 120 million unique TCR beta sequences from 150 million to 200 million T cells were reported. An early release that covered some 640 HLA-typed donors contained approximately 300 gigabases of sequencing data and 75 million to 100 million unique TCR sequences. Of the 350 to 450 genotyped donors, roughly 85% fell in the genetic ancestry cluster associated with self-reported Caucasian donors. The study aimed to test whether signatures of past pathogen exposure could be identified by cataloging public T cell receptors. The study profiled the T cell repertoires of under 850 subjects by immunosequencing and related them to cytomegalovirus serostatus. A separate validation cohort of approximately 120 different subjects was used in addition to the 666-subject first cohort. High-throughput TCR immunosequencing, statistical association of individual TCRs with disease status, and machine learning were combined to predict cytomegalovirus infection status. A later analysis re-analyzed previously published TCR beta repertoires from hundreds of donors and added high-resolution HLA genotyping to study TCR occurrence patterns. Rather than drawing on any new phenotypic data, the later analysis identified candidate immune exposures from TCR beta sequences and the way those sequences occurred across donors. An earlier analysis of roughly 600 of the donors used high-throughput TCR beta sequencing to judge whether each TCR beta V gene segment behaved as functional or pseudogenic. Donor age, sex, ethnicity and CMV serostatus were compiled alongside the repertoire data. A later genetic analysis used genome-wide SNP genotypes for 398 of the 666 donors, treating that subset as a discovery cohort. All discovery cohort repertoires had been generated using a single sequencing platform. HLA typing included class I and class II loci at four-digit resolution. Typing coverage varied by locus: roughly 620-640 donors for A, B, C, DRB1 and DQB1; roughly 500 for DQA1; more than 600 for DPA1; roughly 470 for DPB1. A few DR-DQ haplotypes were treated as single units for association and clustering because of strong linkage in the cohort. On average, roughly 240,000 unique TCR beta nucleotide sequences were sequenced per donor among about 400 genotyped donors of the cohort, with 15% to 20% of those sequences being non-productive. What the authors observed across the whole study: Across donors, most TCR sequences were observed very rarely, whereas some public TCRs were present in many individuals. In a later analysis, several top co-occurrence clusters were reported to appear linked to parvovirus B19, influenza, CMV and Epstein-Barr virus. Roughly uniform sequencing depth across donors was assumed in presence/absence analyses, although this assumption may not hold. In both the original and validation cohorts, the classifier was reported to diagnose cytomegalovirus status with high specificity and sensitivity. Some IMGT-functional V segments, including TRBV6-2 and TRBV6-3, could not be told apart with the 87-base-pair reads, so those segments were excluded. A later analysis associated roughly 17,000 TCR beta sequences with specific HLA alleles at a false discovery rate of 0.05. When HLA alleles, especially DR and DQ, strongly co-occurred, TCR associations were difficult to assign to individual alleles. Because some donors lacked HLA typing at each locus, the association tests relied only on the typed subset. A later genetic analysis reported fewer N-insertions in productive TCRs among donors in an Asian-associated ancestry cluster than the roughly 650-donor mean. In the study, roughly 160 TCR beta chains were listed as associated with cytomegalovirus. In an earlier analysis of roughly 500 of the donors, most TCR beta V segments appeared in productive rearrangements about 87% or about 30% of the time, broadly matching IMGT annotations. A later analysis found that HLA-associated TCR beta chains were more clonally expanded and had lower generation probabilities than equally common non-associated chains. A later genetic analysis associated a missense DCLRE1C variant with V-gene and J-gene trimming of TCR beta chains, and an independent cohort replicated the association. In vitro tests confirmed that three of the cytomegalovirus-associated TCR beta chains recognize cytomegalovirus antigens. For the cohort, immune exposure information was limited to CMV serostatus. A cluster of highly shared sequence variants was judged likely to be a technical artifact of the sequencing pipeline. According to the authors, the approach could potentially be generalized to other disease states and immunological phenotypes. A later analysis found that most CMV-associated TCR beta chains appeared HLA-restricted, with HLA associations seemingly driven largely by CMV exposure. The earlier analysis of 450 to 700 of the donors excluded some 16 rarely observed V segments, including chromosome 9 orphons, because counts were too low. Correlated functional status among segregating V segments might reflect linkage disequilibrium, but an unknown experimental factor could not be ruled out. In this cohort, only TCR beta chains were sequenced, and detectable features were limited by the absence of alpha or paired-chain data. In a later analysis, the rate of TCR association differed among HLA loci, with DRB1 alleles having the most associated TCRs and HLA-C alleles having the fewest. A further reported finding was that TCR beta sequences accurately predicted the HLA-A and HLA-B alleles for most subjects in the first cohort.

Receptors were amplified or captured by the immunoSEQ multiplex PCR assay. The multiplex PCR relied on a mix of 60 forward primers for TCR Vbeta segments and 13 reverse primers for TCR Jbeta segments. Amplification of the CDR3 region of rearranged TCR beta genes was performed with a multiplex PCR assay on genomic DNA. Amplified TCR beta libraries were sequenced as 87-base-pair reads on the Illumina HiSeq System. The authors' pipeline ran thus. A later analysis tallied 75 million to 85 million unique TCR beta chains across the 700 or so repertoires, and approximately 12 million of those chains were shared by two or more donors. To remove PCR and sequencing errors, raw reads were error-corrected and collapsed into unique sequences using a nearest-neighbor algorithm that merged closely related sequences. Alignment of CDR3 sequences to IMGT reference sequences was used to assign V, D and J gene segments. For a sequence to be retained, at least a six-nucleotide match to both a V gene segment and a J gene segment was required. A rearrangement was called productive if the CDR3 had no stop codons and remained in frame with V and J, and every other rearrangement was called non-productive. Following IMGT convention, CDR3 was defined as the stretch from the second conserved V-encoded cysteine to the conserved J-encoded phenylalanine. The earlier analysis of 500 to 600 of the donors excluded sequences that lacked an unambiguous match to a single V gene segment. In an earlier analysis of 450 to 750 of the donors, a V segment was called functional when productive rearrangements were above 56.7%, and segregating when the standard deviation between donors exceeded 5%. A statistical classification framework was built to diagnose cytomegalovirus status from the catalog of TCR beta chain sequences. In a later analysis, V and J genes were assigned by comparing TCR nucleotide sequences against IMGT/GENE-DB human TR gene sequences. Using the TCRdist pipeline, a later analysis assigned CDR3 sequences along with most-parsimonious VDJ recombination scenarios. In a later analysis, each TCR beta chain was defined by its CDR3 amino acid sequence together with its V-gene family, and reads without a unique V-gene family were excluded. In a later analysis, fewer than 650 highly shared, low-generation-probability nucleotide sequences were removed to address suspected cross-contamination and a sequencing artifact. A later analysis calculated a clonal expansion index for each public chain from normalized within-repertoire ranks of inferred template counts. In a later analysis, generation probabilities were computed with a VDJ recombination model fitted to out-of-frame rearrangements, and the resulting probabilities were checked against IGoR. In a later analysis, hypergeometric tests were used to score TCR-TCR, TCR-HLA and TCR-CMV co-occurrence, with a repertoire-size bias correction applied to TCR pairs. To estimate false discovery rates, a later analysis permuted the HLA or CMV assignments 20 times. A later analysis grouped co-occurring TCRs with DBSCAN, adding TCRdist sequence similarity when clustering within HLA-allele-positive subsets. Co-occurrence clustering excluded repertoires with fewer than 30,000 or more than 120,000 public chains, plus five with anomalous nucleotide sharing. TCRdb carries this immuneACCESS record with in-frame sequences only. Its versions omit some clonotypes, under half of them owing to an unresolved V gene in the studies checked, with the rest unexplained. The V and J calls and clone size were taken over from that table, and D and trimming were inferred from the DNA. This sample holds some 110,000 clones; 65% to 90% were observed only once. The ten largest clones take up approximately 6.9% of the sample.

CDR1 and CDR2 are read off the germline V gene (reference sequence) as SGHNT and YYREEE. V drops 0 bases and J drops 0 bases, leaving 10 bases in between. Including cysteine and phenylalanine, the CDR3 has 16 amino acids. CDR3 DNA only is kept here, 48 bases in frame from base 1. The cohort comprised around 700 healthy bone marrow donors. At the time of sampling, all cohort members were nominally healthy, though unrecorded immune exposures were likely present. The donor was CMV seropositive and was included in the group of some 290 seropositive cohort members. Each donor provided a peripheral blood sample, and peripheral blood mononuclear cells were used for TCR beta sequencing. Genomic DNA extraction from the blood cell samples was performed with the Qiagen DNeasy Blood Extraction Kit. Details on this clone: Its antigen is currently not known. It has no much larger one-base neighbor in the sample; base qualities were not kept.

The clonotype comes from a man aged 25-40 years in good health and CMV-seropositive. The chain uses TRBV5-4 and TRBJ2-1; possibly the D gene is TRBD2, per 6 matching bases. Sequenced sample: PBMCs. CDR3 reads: CASSLGDSGSYNEQFF. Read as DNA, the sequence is TGTGCCAGCAGCTTGGGTGATAGCGGCTCCTACAATGAGCAGTTCTTC.